These 30 T cell receptor beta chains were all obtained from the same sample, sequenced in a study of blood T cells in healthy people across ages. Primed by a sample-barcoded 5' primer and a J-beta primer mix, a second PCR proceeded for about 7 to 11 cycles. TCRdb re-analysed the 5' RACE reads in MiXCR, keeping a single row per CDR3 protein. Among approximately 1.5 million distinct CDR3 sequences, about 35% were seen once, and the ten largest hold about 11%. What was sequenced was blood. These receptors all come from a woman aged 25 to 45 in good health.

V and J are TRBV20-1 and TRBJ2-2; TRBD2 matches 7 bases. CDR1 and CDR2 (germline): DFQATT, SNEGSKA (reference sequence). V gave up 6 bases and J gave up 7 bases; unmatched junction bases: 2. This CDR3 has 11 residues. The CDR3 here is CSAQRGGELFF. The CDR3 DNA follows: TGCAGTGCCCAGCGGGGCGGGGAGCTGTTTTTT.

The table lists this clonotype with a few counts. The rearrangement uses TRBV12-3 or TRBV12-4 and TRBJ2-5; TRBD1 matches at 7 bases. The ends lost 11 bases at V and 5 bases at J; junction bases unmatched: 14. This CDR3 is built from 14 residues. The CDR3 region is CASGRDSVTETQYF. For the CDR3, the DNA is TGTGCCTCCGGAAGGGACAGCGTGACGGAGACCCAGTACTTC.

This chain joins TRBV12-5 and TRBJ1-1; D is undetermined. V was cut by 0 bases and J by 0 bases, with 17 bases left in between. Germline-derived CDR1 and CDR2 are LGHNT and FRNRAP. The CDR3 loop spans 18 amino acids. CDR3 sequence (DNA): TGTGCTAGTGGTTTGGTCGGGCCAGTAGGTCCTATGAACACTGAAGCTTTCTTT. Amino acid sequence: CASGLVGPVGPMNTEAFF.

The V gene is TRBV20-1, the J gene TRBJ2-5; 8 bases map to TRBD2. Germline V CDR1 and CDR2: DFQATT, SNEGSKA (reference sequence). Trimming cost V 6 bases and J 0 bases; bases outside gene matches: 15. The CDR3 is 17 amino acids. The CDR3 DNA reads as TGCAGTGCCCCCAGGGCGGGAGCGGGGGCGTACCAAGAGACCCAGTACTTC. This codes for CSAPRAGAGAYQETQYF.

The chain couples TRBV19 to TRBJ2-7, with D tentatively TRBD1 (5 bases). V was trimmed by 10 bases and J by 3 bases, leaving 13 bases between them. Germline CDR1 LNHDA, CDR2 SQIVND (reference sequence). The CDR3 covers 12 residues. The chain's CDR3 is CAIHRLHYEQYF. The DNA of the CDR3 is TGTGCCATCCACAGGCTTCACTACGAGCAGTACTTC.

This clonotype was seen a handful of times. V and J are TRBV12-3 or TRBV12-4 and TRBJ2-3; D is possibly TRBD1 (5 bases). The CDR3 loop spans 14 amino acids. V dropped 4 bases and J dropped 6 bases, with 14 bases sitting between them. CDR3 region: CASSSDTLLDTQYF. In nucleotides, the CDR3 is TGTGCCAGCAGTTCGGACACACTGCTGGATACGCAGTATTTT.

This clonotype was observed a few times. V gene TRBV5-1 combines with J gene TRBJ2-2, with D unresolved. Germline-derived CDR1 and CDR2 are SGHRS and YFSETQ. The CDR3 consists of 13 residues. Trimming removed 4 bases at V and 1 base at J, with 5 bases between. CDR3 sequence reads: CASSQKNTGELFF. CDR3 coding DNA: TGCGCCAGCAGCCAGAAGAACACCGGGGAGCTGTTTTTT.

This clonotype was observed a handful of times. The V gene is TRBV5-4, the J gene TRBJ2-4; 9 bases are a match to TRBD1. Germline V gene sequence: CDR1 SGHNT, CDR2 YYREEE (reference sequence). CDR3 length: 16 residues. V lost 3 bases, J lost 6 bases, and 10 bases stayed unmatched. CDR3 nucleotide sequence: TGTGCCAGCAGCTCAAAGACAGGGGGTGCGTCAAACATTCAGTACTTC. Translating it yields CASSSKTGGASNIQYF.

The chain employs TRBV25-1 and TRBJ1-5; D gene ambiguous. The CDR3 runs 12 residues. The V end was cut by 4 bases, the J end by 8 bases, with 9 bases between. Germline CDR1 reads MGHDK; CDR2 reads SYGVNS. The CDR3 protein is CASSGEWEPQHF. CDR3 DNA: TGTGCCAGCAGTGGAGAGTGGGAGCCCCAGCATTTT. The whole variable domain, remainder taken from reference TRBV25-1 and TRBJ1-5, is EADIYQTPRYLVIGTGKKITLECSQTMGHDKMYWYQQDPGMELHLIHYSYGVNSTEKGDLSSESTVSRIRTEHFPLTLESARPSHTSQYLCASSGEWEPQHFGDGTRLSIL.

This clonotype showed up just a few times. V gene TRBV27 combines with J gene TRBJ1-1; no firm D call. In germline, CDR1 is MNHEY, CDR2 SMNVEV (reference sequence). Deletions cut 3 bases from V and 8 bases from J, with 13 bases between. The CDR3 runs to 13 residues. In nucleotides, the CDR3 is TGTGCCAGCAGTTTGCGTGGGCGAGGAGAAGCTTTCTTT. This translates into CASSLRGRGEAFF.

This clonotype appeared a few times. The J gene is TRBJ2-1, the V gene TRBV12-3 or TRBV12-4; no clear D. The V end lost 8 bases, the J end lost 5 bases, and 10 bases lay between the germline ends. The CDR3 is made up of 12 amino acids. The chain's CDR3 is CASGIIHNEQFF. The CDR3 DNA is TGTGCCAGCGGGATTATCCACAATGAGCAGTTCTTC.

The chain carries TRBV5-1 and TRBJ2-7; the D call may be TRBD1 or TRBD2 (6 bases each). The CDR3 has 13 residues. Trimming took off 4 bases at V and 6 bases at J, with 14 bases between the two ends. Per germline, CDR1 SGHRS and CDR2 YFSETQ. CDR3 sequence (DNA): TGCGCCAGCAGCCCTTTGGAGGGGGGCGAGCAGTACTTC. Amino acids: CASSPLEGGEQYF.

Regarding this clonotype: A clone one base away is much larger, so this may be a read error. V is TRBV20-1 and J is TRBJ1-2; a weak D match, TRBD1 (5 bases). This CDR3 has 14 residues. The germline gives CDR1 DFQATT, CDR2 SNEGSKA (reference sequence). In nucleotides, the CDR3 is TGCTCCCCTCTGAGAAGGGGCGGAGGTTATGACTACACCTTC. As protein: CSPLRRGGGYDYTF.

This clonotype was seen more than once but under ten times. J is TRBJ1-2 and V is TRBV5-6; D unresolved. CDR3 length: 16 amino acids. Germline V CDR1 and CDR2: SGHDT, YYEEEE. V was trimmed by 4 bases and J by 4 bases, leaving 20 bases between them. CDR3 sequence reads: CASSAKEPHPLYGYTF. CDR3 DNA sequence: TGTGCCAGCAGCGCGAAGGAACCCCATCCCCTCTATGGCTACACCTTC.

Remarks on this clonotype: This could be a read error, since a much larger clone is one nucleotide away. The chain is built from TRBV20-1 and TRBJ2-2; maybe TRBD1 (6 bases). CDR3 size: 13 residues. Looked up from germline, CDR1 is DFQATT and CDR2 is SNEGSKA (reference sequence). The germline V and J ends were trimmed by 3 bases and 6 bases, with 11 bases remaining between them. The DNA for the CDR3 is TGCAGTGCTAGGGACAGCCTCGCCGGGGAGCTGTTTTTT. This sequence encodes CSARDSLAGELFF.

The J gene is TRBJ2-1, the V gene TRBV4-1; 8 bases match TRBD2. The J call may be faulty, since TRBJ2-7 better matches the DNA end. Germline V CDR1 and CDR2: MGHRA, YSYEKL. The CDR3 has 16 amino acids. CDR3 nucleotides: TGCGCCAGCAGCCAAGATTACGCGGGGGGTTACAATGAGCAGTACTTC. Protein sequence: CASSQDYAGGYNEQYF.

The chain is built from TRBV28 and TRBJ2-7, with a tentative D call TRBD2 (5 bases). CDR1 MDHEN and CDR2 SYDVKM come from the germline V gene. V lost 3 bases, J lost 4 bases, and 10 bases lay in between. The CDR3 runs 13 residues. The CDR3 is CASSLASWYEQYF. CDR3 in DNA: TGTGCCAGCAGTTTGGCTAGCTGGTACGAGCAGTACTTC.

As DNA, the CDR3 is TGTGCCAGCAGCTTAGAGCTGGACAGGGCAGAAGAGACCCAGTACTTC. Translated: CASSLELDRAEETQYF. The chain links TRBV7-9 to TRBJ2-5, with 8 positions matching TRBD1. J lost 3 bases, V lost 1 base, and 7 bases had no gene match. The CDR3 length is 16 residues. The germline V gene has CDR1 SEHNR and CDR2 FQNEAQ (reference sequence). Combining the CDR3 with reference TRBV7-9 and TRBJ2-5 gives the whole variable domain DTGVSQNPRHKITKRGQNVTFRCDPISEHNRLYWYRQTLGQGPEFLTYFQNEAQLEKSRLLSDRFSAERPKGSFSTLEIQRTEQGDSAMYLCASSLELDRAEETQYFGPGTRLLVL.

This clonotype was recorded at least ten times. This chain uses TRBV2 with TRBJ1-6; D is perhaps TRBD1 (5 bases). Trimming shortened V by 6 bases and J by 7 bases, and 13 bases separated the two germline ends. Germline V gene data show CDR1 as SNHLY and CDR2 as FYNNEI. This CDR3 is 14 amino acids long. The CDR3 sequence: CASSVDSGNSPLHF. The CDR3 DNA reads as TGTGCCAGCAGCGTCGACAGTGGCAATTCACCCCTCCACTTT.

The gene calls are TRBV30 and TRBJ1-2; D is undetermined. CDR1 and CDR2 (germline): GTSNPN, SVGIG (reference sequence). The CDR3 covers 13 residues. Trimming shortened V by 8 bases and J by 8 bases, and 21 bases separated the two germline ends. CDR3 protein: CASPKGNLRGYTF. CDR3 nucleotide sequence: TGTGCCAGCCCTAAAGGGAACTTGAGGGGCTACACCTTC.

This clonotype was observed a few times. The chain links TRBV20-1 to TRBJ2-3; 8 nucleotides match TRBD2. CDR1 is DFQATT and CDR2 is SNEGSKA in the germline V gene (reference sequence). Trimming cost V 3 bases and J 2 bases; bases outside gene matches: 7. This CDR3 region has 15 residues. The CDR3 sequence is CSASGASGYTDTQYF. The CDR3 DNA reads TGCAGTGCTAGCGGGGCTAGCGGGTACACAGATACGCAGTATTTT.

V and J are TRBV5-1 and TRBJ2-7; tentatively, D is TRBD1 (5 bases). There are 13 residues in the CDR3. Germline V gene data show CDR1 as SGHRS and CDR2 as YFSETQ. V was cut by 3 bases and J by 4 bases, with 11 bases left in between. CDR3 nucleotides: TGCGCCAGCAGCTCCCCAGGGTTGTACGAGCAGTACTTC. Translated, it gives CASSSPGLYEQYF. The variable domain in full, completed from reference TRBV5-1 and TRBJ2-7, reads KAGVTQTPRYLIKTRGQQVTLSCSPISGHRSVSWYQQTPGQGLQFLFEYFSETQRNKGNFPGRFSGRQFSNSRSEMNVSTLELGDSALYLCASSSPGLYEQYFGPGTRLTVT.

This clonotype was found a few times. This chain joins TRBV7-6 and TRBJ2-5, with D possibly being TRBD1 (5 bases). The J call is uncertain, as TRBJ2-7 better fits the DNA end. Germline V gives CDR1 SGHVS, CDR2 FNYEAQ. The CDR3 totals 15 residues. The CDR3 is CASSLGASQGYEQYF. The CDR3 coding sequence is TGTGCCAGCAGCTTAGGGGCTAGTCAGGGCTACGAGCAGTACTTC.

The V and J genes are TRBV30 and TRBJ1-1; D not resolved. This CDR3 is 12 amino acids long. Germline V lookup: CDR1 GTSNPN, CDR2 SVGIG (reference sequence). Trimming cost V 4 bases and J 0 bases, with 6 bases left between them. The CDR3 sequence is CAWKSMNTEAFF. CDR3 coding DNA: TGTGCCTGGAAATCCATGAACACTGAAGCTTTCTTT.

This clonotype was counted many times. Here the CDR3 DNA reads TGCAGTGCTACCCGGGACAGCAATGAGCAGTTCTTC. Amino acids: CSATRDSNEQFF. The V and J genes are TRBV20-1 and TRBJ2-1, with 7 bases identical to TRBD1. Per germline, CDR1 DFQATT and CDR2 SNEGSKA (reference sequence). Unmatched junction bases numbered 3, after V lost 4 bases and J lost 6 bases. This CDR3 contains 12 residues.

This chain joins TRBV7-3 and TRBJ2-3; 7 bases match TRBD2. Per germline, CDR1 SGHTA and CDR2 FQGTGA. Unmatched junction bases numbered 12, after V lost 4 bases and J lost 8 bases. CDR3 length: 15 residues. The CDR3 protein is CASSSQRGSLGTQYF. The CDR3 nucleotides read TGTGCCAGCAGCTCACAGCGGGGCTCATTGGGTACGCAGTATTTT.

This clonotype was observed a handful of times. The chain uses TRBV5-1 and TRBJ2-1; 10 bases are shared with TRBD2. V dropped 0 bases and J dropped 5; count of bases not matched to a gene: 5. There are 16 residues in the CDR3. From germline, CDR1 is SGHRS and CDR2 YFSETQ. CDR3 protein: CASSLASGGPHNEQFF. CDR3 DNA sequence: TGCGCCAGCAGCTTGGCTAGCGGGGGACCTCACAATGAGCAGTTCTTC.

Worth noting for this clonotype: A much larger clone differs from this one at a single base, so this may be a read error. The rearrangement joins TRBV29-1 to TRBJ2-1; 9 bases fit TRBD2. CDR1 and CDR2 from the germline V gene are SQVTM and ANQGSEA. This CDR3 is built from 15 residues. This CDR3 reads CGVDPIAGVGNEQFF. The CDR3 coding sequence is TGCGGCGTTGATCCGATAGCGGGAGTTGGCAATGAGCAGTTCTTC.

This clonotype occurred a few times. This sequence joins TRBV2 and TRBJ2-1; a possible D gene is TRBD1 (5 bases). Trimming took off 3 bases at V and 13 bases at J, with 13 bases between the two ends. Germline CDR1 is SNHLY and CDR2 is FYNNEI. CDR3 length: 12 residues. The chain's CDR3 is CASSEGRVGQFF. CDR3 coding DNA: TGTGCCAGCAGTGAGGGGCGCGTAGGACAGTTCTTC.

The chain couples TRBV5-1 to TRBJ2-3; D call uncertain. Trimming shortened V by 4 bases and J by 6 bases, and 15 bases separated the two germline ends. This CDR3 spans 14 amino acids. Per the germline V gene, CDR1 is SGHRS and CDR2 is YFSETQ. The CDR3 DNA reads TGCGCCAGCAGCCGAAACTTAGGTGCGGATACGCAGTATTTT. The encoded protein is CASSRNLGADTQYF.